Listed here are 23 T cell receptor beta chains from one sample, sequenced in a study of T cell therapy after organ transplantation. Time point here: 4-8 weeks after completion of therapy. The method was immunoSEQ multiplex PCR; TCRdb's version includes in-frame clones alone and lacks a portion of them. The sample consists of 15,000 to 25,000 clones, roughly four fifths of them appearing once. These TCRs are of unknown antigen specificity. The starting material was CD8+ T cells from blood, obtained after autologous CMV-specific T cell therapy. These receptors all come from a human patient who had received a solid organ transplant and had CMV disease. Some T cells here may be from the graft donor.

This clone was seen once. The rearrangement uses TRBV18 and TRBJ2-1; 11 bases line up with TRBD2. V trimming: 4 bases; J trimming: 8 bases; junction bases outside the gene matches: 4. The CDR3 runs to 14 residues. CDR1 is KGHSH and CDR2 is LQKENI in the germline V gene. DNA for the CDR3: TGTGCCAGCTCACTTAGCGGGGGGGTCCATGAGCAGTTCTTC. Residues: CASSLSGGVHEQFF.

The rearrangement joins TRBV7-2 to TRBJ2-7; D possibly matches TRBD1 or TRBD2 (5 bases each). The CDR3 extends over 15 amino acids. V lost 7 bases, J lost 0 bases, and 16 bases lay in between. Germline V gene sequence: CDR1 SGHTA, CDR2 FQGNSA. CDR3 sequence reads: CASTPLEGPSYEQYF. Written as DNA, the CDR3 is TGTGCCAGCACCCCCCTCGAGGGACCCTCCTACGAGCAGTACTTC. The full variable domain, completed using reference TRBV7-2 and TRBJ2-7, is GAGVSQSPSNKVTEKGKDVELRCDPISGHTALYWYRQSLGQGLEFLIYFQGNSAPDKSGLPSDRFSAERTGGSVSTLTIQRTQQEDSAVYLCASTPLEGPSYEQYFGPGTRLTVT.

The chain is built from TRBV19 and TRBJ1-3; D perhaps matches TRBD1 (5 bases). Germline V gene sequence: CDR1 LNHDA, CDR2 SQIVND (reference sequence). The CDR3 has 15 amino acids. Trimming left V 5 bases short and J 0 bases short, with 11 bases between. The CDR3 sequence: CASSVSQGSGNTIYF. CDR3 sequence (DNA): TGTGCCAGTAGTGTTAGCCAGGGCTCTGGAAACACCATATATTTT.

This chain uses TRBV7-9 with TRBJ1-1, with D possibly matching TRBD1 (5 bases). V lost 3 bases to trimming and J lost 3 bases, with 11 bases between them. Germline loops: CDR1 SEHNR, CDR2 FQNEAQ (reference sequence). The CDR3 is 14 amino acids. The CDR3 here is CASSFQGGDTEAFF. The DNA of the CDR3 is TGTGCCAGCAGCTTCCAGGGTGGCGACACTGAAGCTTTCTTT. Based on the CDR3 plus reference TRBV7-9 and TRBJ1-1, the full variable domain is DTGVSQNPRHKITKRGQNVTFRCDPISEHNRLYWYRQTLGQGPEFLTYFQNEAQLEKSRLLSDRFSAERPKGSFSTLEIQRTEQGDSAMYLCASSFQGGDTEAFFGQGTRLTVV.

This chain links TRBV15 with TRBJ2-1, with D possibly TRBD2 on 6 matching bases. Deletions cut 9 bases from V and 4 bases from J, with 13 bases between. CDR3 length equals 13 residues. Germline V CDR1 and CDR2: LNHNV, YYDKDF (reference sequence). The CDR3 here is CATAWREYNEQFF. The CDR3 nucleotides read TGTGCCACGGCGTGGCGGGAATACAATGAGCAGTTCTTC.

In DNA, the CDR3 is TGCGCCAGCAGCTTGGATCCGGCGGGACTAGCCCGAGGGGACGAGCAGTACTTC. Amino acids: CASSLDPAGLARGDEQYF. The rearrangement uses TRBV5-1 and TRBJ2-7; TRBD2 aligns across 9 bases. Germline lookup yields CDR1 SGHRS and CDR2 YFSETQ. The ends lost 0 bases at V and 5 bases at J; junction bases unmatched: 15. The CDR3 is 18 residues long.

About this clone itself: At one of its ends the junction is not consistent with the germline gene, which may arise from a read error. This sample includes further DNA sequences coding for the same CDR3. This chain uses TRBV5-6 with TRBJ2-7; TRBD1 matches at 11 bases. Germline values: CDR1 SGHDT, CDR2 YYEEEE. CDR3 length: 15 amino acids. The CDR3 DNA reads as TGCGCCAGCAGCTGGGGGGGACAGGGGGTTTTTGAGCAGTACTTC. As protein: CASSWGGQGVFEQYF.

The V and J genes are TRBV4-1 and TRBJ2-7; 9 bases match TRBD2. In germline, CDR1 is MGHRA, CDR2 YSYEKL. The CDR3 covers 18 residues. J was trimmed by 4 bases and V by 0 bases; bases with no gene match: 13. The CDR3 is CASSQELAGLILIYEQYF. In DNA, the CDR3 is TGCGCCAGCAGCCAAGAGCTAGCGGGACTTATTTTAATTTACGAGCAGTACTTC.

V and J are TRBV12-5 and TRBJ2-7; perhaps D is TRBD1 or TRBD2 (5 bases each). Germline V gene sequence: CDR1 LGHNT, CDR2 FRNRAP. This CDR3 contains 14 residues. The V end lost 7 bases, the J end lost 1 base, and 14 bases lay between the germline ends. CDR3 in DNA: TGTGCTAGTGCCCCGGGGACCTTATCCTACGAGCAGTACTTC. Its translation: CASAPGTLSYEQYF.

V gene TRBV7-9 combines with J gene TRBJ2-2, with a possible D match to TRBD2 (5 bases). The CDR3 spans 15 residues. V lost 5 bases to trimming and J lost 4 bases, with 14 bases between them. Germline assignment: CDR1 SEHNR and CDR2 FQNEAQ (reference sequence). The CDR3 sequence: CASSQEGFSTGELFF. The CDR3, as DNA: TGTGCCAGCAGCCAAGAGGGATTTTCCACCGGGGAGCTGTTTTTT.

CDR3 protein: CAWRTDPYEQYF. The CDR3 DNA sequence: TGTGCCTGGAGAACGGACCCCTACGAGCAGTACTTC. The rearrangement links TRBV30 to TRBJ2-5, with unresolved D. The J call is in doubt because the DNA end fits TRBJ2-7 better. CDR3 length equals 12 residues. The V gene's germline CDR1 is GTSNPN and CDR2 SVGIG (reference sequence).

The chain links TRBV4-1 to TRBJ2-5; D not resolved. Germline CDR1 is MGHRA and CDR2 is YSYEKL. Between the trimmed V and J ends, which lost 6 bases and 4 bases, there was a span of 6 bases. The CDR3 contains 11 residues. The CDR3 region has the DNA TGCGCCAGCAGGGACGGAGAGACCCAGTACTTC. This gives the protein CASRDGETQYF.

This chain links TRBV29-1 with TRBJ1-2, with 10 positions matching TRBD1. Germline values: CDR1 SQVTM, CDR2 ANQGSEA. This CDR3 has 13 amino acids. Trimming cost V 7 bases and J 3 bases; bases outside gene matches: 5. The CDR3 reads CSAHGQGDYGYTF. CDR3 nucleotide sequence: TGCAGCGCTCACGGACAGGGGGACTATGGCTACACCTTC.

The J gene is TRBJ2-7, the V gene TRBV2; the D gene is possibly TRBD2 (5 bases). The germline V gene has CDR1 SNHLY and CDR2 FYNNEI. The CDR3 is 12 amino acids. Trimming pared 3 bases from V and 11 bases from J, leaving 14 bases between. CDR3: CASSEERIMEYF. The CDR3 nucleotides read TGTGCCAGCAGTGAGGAGCGGATCATGGAGTACTTC.

V usage is TRBV2 and J usage is TRBJ1-4; the match to TRBD1 covers 8 bases. V gave up 6 bases and J gave up 7 bases; unmatched junction bases: 7. This CDR3 is built from 14 residues. Germline V gene lookup returns CDR1 SNHLY and CDR2 FYNNEI. DNA of the CDR3: TGTGCCAGCAGCTCAGGGGGCGGAAGTGAAAAACTGTTTTTT. It encodes CASSSGGGSEKLFF. Combining the CDR3 with reference TRBV2 and TRBJ1-4 gives the whole variable domain EPEVTQTPSHQVTQMGQEVILRCVPISNHLYFYWYRQILGQKVEFLVSFYNNEISEKSEIFDDQFSVERPDGSNFTLKIRSTKLEDSAMYFCASSSGGGSEKLFFGSGTQLSVL.

This CDR3 is CASSLSGTGSGNTIYF. The CDR3 DNA is TGTGCCAGCAGTTTGTCCGGGACAGGGTCTGGAAACACCATATATTTT. The chain links TRBV27 to TRBJ1-3; 9 bases are shared with TRBD1. This CDR3 comprises 16 residues. CDR1 is MNHEY and CDR2 is SMNVEV in the germline V gene (reference sequence). V trimming: 3 bases; J trimming: 1 base; junction bases outside the gene matches: 4.

The chain uses TRBV6-5 and TRBJ1-5; a weak D match, TRBD1 (5 bases). V lost 4 bases and J 3 bases, leaving 10 bases between the germline ends. Germline-derived CDR1 and CDR2 are MNHEY and SVGAGI. The CDR3 contains 14 residues. DNA for the CDR3: TGTGCCAGCAGTTCCGGGGCTCACAATCAGCCCCAGCATTTT. Protein: CASSSGAHNQPQHF.

The chain links TRBV4-3 to TRBJ1-3, with D perhaps matching TRBD1 (5 bases). Germline CDR1 and CDR2: LGHNA and YSLEER. The CDR3 covers 15 residues. V lost 3 bases and J 1 base, leaving 10 bases between the germline ends. The CDR3 spells CASSQVRGSGNTIYF. CDR3 DNA sequence: TGCGCCAGCAGCCAGGTTCGGGGGTCTGGAAACACCATATATTTT.

The V call is TRBV5-6, the J call TRBJ2-7, with 8 bases matching TRBD1. Looked up from germline, CDR1 is SGHDT and CDR2 is YYEEEE. V lost 4 bases, J lost 2 bases, and 5 bases stayed unmatched. CDR3 length equals 14 residues. The chain's CDR3 is CASSPDRETYEQYF. CDR3 DNA sequence: TGTGCCAGCAGCCCGGACAGGGAAACCTACGAGCAGTACTTC.

By share, this clone ranks as medium-sized. The chain combines TRBV6-5 with TRBJ2-7, with TRBD2 matching over 10 bases. The CDR3 is 15 residues long. CDR1 is MNHEY and CDR2 is SVGAGI in the germline V gene. The ends lost 5 bases at V and 0 bases at J; junction bases unmatched: 4. The CDR3 coding sequence is TGTGCCAGCAGTATCCTAGCGGGAGACTCCTACGAGCAGTACTTC. Translation: CASSILAGDSYEQYF.

This clone has only one observation. The rearrangement joins TRBV7-6 to TRBJ2-1; D may be TRBD1 (6 bases). Trimming removed 1 base at V and 2 bases at J, with 12 bases between. This CDR3 is built from 16 residues. The germline CDR1 and CDR2 sequences are SGHVS and FNYEAQ. CDR3 sequence (DNA): TGTGCCAGCAGCTTAGTAACAGGGAGCCCCTACAATGAGCAGTTCTTC. Its protein is CASSLVTGSPYNEQFF.

V and J are TRBV27 and TRBJ2-5, with TRBD2 matching over 9 bases. J lost 0 bases, V lost 7 bases, and 3 bases had no gene match. This CDR3 is built from 14 residues. CDR1 is MNHEY, CDR2 SMNVEV, per germline (reference sequence). CDR3 sequence: CASMASGDQETQYF. The CDR3 nucleotides read TGTGCCAGCATGGCTAGCGGGGACCAAGAGACCCAGTACTTC.

This clone was recorded once. This rearrangement joins TRBV7-8 to TRBJ2-1; D is uncertain. The length of the CDR3 is 12 residues. Trimming stripped 3 bases from V and 7 bases from J, with 7 bases between. The V gene's germline CDR1 is SGHVS and CDR2 FQNEAQ. The CDR3 bases are TGTGCCAGCAGCTTCCTAGGAAATGAGCAGTTCTTC. The encoded protein is CASSFLGNEQFF. Looking up the rest from reference TRBV7-8 and TRBJ2-1 gives the full variable domain: GAGVSQSPRYKVAKRGQDVALRCDPISGHVSLFWYQQALGQGPEFLTYFQNEAQLDKSGLPSDRFFAERPEGSVSTLKIQRTQQEDSAVYLCASSFLGNEQFFGPGTRLTVL.